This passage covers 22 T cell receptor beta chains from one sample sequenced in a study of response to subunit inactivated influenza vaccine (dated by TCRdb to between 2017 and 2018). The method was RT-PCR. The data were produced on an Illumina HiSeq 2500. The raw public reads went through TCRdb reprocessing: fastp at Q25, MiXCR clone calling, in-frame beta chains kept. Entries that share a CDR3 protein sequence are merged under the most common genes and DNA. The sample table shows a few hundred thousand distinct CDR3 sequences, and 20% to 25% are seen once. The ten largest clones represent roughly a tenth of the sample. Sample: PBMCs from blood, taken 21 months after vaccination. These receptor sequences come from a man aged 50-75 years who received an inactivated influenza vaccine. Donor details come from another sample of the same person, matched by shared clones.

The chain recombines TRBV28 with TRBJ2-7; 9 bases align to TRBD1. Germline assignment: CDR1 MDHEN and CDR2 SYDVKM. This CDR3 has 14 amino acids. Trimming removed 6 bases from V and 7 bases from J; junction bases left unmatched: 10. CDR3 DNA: TGTGCCAGCAGCCCCGGGACAGGGTTATATGAGCAGTACTTC. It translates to CASSPGTGLYEQYF.

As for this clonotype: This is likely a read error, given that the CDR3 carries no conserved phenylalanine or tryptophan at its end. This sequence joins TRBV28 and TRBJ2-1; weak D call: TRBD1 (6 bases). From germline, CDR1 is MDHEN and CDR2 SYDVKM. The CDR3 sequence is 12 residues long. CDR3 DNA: TGTACGGCCGGGACACCCCTCGATGAGCAGTTCGTC. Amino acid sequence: CTAGTPLDEQFV.

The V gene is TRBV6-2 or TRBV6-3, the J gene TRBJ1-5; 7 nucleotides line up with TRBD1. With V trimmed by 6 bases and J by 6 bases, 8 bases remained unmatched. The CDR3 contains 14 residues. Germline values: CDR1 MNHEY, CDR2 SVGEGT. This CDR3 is CASSWDSAGQPQHF. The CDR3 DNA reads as TGTGCCAGCAGCTGGGACAGTGCCGGTCAGCCCCAGCATTTT.

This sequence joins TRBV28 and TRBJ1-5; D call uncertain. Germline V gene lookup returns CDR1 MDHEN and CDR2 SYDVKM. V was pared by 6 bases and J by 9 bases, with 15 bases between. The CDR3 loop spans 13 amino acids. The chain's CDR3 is CASRVTERVPQHF. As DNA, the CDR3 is TGTGCCAGCAGGGTGACGGAACGGGTGCCCCAGCATTTT.

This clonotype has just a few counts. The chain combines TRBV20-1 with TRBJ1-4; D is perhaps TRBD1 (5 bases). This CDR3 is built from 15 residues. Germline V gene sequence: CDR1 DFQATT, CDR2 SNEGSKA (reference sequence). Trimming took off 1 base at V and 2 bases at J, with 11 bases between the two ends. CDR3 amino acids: CSARAIRGTNEKLFF. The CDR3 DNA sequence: TGCAGTGCTAGAGCCATCCGGGGGACTAATGAAAAACTGTTTTTT.

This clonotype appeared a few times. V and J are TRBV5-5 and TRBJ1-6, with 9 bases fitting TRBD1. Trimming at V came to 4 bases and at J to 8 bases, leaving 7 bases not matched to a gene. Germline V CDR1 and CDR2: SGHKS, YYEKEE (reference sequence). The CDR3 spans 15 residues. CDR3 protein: CASSLQDRGHSPLHF. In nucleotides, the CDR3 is TGTGCCAGCAGCCTCCAGGACAGGGGTCATTCACCCCTCCACTTT.

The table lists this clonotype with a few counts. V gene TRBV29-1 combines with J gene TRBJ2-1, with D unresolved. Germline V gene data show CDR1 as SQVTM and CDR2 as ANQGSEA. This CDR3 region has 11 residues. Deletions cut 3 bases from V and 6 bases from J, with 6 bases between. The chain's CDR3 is CSVDRFNEQFF. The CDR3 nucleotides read TGCAGCGTTGATAGGTTCAATGAGCAGTTCTTC.

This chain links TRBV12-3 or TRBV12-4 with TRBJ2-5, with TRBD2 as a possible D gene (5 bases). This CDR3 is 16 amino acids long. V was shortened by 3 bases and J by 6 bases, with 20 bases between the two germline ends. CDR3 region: CASSLVLGRSGKTQYF. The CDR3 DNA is TGTGCCAGCAGTTTGGTCCTCGGTCGTTCGGGAAAGACCCAGTACTTC.

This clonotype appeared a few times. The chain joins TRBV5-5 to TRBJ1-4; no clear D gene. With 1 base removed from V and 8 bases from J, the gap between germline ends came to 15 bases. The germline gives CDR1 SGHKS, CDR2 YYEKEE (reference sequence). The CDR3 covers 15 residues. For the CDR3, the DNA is TGTGCCAGCAGCTTGCTGGTGGGTTACCGCGAAAAACTGTTTTTT. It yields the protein CASSLLVGYREKLFF.

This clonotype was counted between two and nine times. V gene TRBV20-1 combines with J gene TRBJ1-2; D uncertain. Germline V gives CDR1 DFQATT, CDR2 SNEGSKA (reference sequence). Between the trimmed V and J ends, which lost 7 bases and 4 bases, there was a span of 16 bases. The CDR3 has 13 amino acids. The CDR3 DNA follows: TGCAGTGAGGGAGGAGGGAGCGGCTATGGCTACACCTTC. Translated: CSEGGGSGYGYTF.

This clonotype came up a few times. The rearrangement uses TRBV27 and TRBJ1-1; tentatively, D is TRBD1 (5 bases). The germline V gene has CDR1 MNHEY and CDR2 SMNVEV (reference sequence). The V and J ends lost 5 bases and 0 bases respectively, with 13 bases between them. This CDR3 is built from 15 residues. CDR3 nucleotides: TGTGCCAGCAGTCCCCGACAGACCCTGAACACTGAAGCTTTCTTT. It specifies CASSPRQTLNTEAFF.

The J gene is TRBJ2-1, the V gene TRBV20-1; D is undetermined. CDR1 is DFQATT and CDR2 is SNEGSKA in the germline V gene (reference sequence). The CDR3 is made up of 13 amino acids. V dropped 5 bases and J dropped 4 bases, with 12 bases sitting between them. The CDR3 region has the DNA TGCAGTGCTGGCCCGGTAGGATACAATGAGCAGTTCTTC. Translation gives CSAGPVGYNEQFF.

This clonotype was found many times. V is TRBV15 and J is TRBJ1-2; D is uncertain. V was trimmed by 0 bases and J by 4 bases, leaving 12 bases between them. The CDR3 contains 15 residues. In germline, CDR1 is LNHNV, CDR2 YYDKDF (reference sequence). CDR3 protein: CATSRDRRVGYGYTF. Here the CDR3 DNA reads TGTGCCACCAGCAGAGATCGACGGGTCGGCTATGGCTACACCTTC. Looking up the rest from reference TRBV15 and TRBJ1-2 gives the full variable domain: DAMVIQNPRYQVTQFGKPVTLSCSQTLNHNVMYWYQQKSSQAPKLLFHYYDKDFNNEADTPDNFQSRRPNTSFCFLDIRSPGLGDTAMYLCATSRDRRVGYGYTFGSGTRLTVV.

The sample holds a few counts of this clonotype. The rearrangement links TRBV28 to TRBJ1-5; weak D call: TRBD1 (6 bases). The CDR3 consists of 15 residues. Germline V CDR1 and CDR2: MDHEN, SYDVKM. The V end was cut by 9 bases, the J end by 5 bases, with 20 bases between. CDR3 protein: CASLSGARFHQPQHF. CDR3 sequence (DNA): TGTGCCAGTCTCTCAGGGGCGCGGTTCCATCAGCCCCAGCATTTT.

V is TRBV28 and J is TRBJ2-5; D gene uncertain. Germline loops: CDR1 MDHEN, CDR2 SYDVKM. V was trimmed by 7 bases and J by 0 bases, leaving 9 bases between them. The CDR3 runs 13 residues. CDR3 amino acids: CASNKADQETQYF. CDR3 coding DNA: TGTGCCAGCAATAAGGCGGACCAAGAGACCCAGTACTTC.

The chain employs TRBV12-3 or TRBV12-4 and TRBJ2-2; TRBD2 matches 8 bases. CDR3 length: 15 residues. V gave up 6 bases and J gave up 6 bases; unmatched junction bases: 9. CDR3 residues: CASSNVGLAPGELFF. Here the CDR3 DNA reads TGTGCCAGCAGCAACGTCGGACTAGCCCCCGGGGAGCTGTTTTTT.

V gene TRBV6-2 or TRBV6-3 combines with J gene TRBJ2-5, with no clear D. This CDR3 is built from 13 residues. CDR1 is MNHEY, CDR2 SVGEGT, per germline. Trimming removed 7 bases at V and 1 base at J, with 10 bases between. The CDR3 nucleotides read TGTGCCAGCATGCGATTATCCCAAGAGACCCAGTACTTC. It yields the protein CASMRLSQETQYF.

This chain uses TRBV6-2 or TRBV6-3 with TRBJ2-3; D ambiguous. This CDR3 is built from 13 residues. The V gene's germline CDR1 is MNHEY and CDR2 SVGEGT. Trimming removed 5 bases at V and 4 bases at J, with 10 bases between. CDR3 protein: CASSTMLADTQYF. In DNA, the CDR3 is TGTGCCAGCAGTACTATGCTAGCAGATACGCAGTATTTT.

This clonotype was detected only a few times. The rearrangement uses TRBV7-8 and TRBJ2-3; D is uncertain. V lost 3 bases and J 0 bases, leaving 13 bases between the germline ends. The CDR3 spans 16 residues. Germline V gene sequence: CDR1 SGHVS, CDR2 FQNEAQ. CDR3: CASSFGGFHSTDTQYF. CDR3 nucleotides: TGTGCCAGCAGCTTCGGTGGTTTTCATAGCACAGATACGCAGTATTTT.

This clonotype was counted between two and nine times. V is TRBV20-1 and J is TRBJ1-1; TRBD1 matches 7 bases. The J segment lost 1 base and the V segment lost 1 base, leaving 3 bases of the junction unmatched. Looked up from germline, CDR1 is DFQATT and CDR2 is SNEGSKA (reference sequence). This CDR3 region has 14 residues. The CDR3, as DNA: TGCAGTGCTAGAGGTGGGACAGCGAACACTGAAGCTTTCTTT. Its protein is CSARGGTANTEAFF.

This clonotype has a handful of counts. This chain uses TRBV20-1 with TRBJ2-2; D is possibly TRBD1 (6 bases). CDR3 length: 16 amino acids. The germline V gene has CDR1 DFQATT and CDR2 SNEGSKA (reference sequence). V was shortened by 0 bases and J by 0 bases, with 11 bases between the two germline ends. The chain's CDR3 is CSARDPQGSNTGELFF. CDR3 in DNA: TGCAGTGCTAGAGATCCGCAGGGGTCGAACACCGGGGAGCTGTTTTTT.

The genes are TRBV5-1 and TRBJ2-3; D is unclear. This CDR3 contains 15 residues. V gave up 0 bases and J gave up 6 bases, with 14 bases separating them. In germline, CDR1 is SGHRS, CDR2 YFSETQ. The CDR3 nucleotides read TGCGCCAGCAGCTTGGGGTCTTCCCCAACGGATACGCAGTATTTT. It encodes CASSLGSSPTDTQYF.